This TCR beta chain was retrieved from a study of cytotoxic CD8 clonotypes in ibrutinib-treated CLL. The planned depth of sequencing spanned 1 in 200,000 to 1 in 1 million T cells. Using immunoSEQ multiplex PCR, the repertoire was profiled, and TCRdb retains in-frame clones only, with some absent. This sample has tens of thousands of clones, with approximately 65% found just once. Germline CDR1 reads SGDLS; CDR2 reads YYNGEE. Trimming removed 3 bases from V and 3 bases from J, with 16 bases in between. This CDR3 has 15 amino acids. The receptor was derived from a human donor with chronic lymphocytic leukemia. The material was PBMCs, obtained after 24 months of ibrutinib treatment. This chain uses TRBV9 with TRBJ2-7; tentative D call: TRBD2 (5 bases). CDR3 loop: CASSEGVDPNYEQYF. The CDR3 nucleotides are TGTGCCAGCAGCGAGGGAGTGGATCCTAACTACGAGCAGTACTTC.